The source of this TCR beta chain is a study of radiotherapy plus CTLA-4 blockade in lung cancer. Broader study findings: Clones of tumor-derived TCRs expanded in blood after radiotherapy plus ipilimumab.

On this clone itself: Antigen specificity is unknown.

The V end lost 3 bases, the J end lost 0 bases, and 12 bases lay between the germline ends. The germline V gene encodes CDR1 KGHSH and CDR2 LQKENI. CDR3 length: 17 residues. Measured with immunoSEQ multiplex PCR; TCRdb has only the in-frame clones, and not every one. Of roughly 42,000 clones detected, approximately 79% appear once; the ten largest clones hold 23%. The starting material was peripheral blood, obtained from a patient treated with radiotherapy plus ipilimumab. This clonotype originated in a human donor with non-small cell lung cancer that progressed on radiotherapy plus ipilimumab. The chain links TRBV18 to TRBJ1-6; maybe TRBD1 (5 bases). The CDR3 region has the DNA TGTGCCAGCTCACCGCCACAGGAGAGCTCCTATAATTCACCCCTCCACTTT. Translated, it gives CASSPPQESSYNSPLHF.